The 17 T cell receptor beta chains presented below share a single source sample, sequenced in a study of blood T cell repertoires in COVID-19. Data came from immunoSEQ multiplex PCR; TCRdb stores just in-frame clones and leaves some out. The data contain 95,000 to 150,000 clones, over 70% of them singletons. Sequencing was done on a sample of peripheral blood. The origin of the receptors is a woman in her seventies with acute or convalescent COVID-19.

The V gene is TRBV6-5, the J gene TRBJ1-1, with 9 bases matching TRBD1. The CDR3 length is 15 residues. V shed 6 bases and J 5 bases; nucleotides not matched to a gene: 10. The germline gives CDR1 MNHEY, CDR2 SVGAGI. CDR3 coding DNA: TGTGCCAGCAGGGGGACAGGGCCAGGGTTAACTGAAGCTTTCTTT. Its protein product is CASRGTGPGLTEAFF.

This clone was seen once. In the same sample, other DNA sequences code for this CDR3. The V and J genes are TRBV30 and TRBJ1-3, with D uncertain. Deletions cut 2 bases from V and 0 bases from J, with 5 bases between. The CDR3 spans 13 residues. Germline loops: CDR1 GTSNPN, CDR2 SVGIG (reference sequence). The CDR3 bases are TGTGCCTGGAGTCGGGGCTCTGGAAACACCATATATTTT. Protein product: CAWSRGSGNTIYF.

The CDR3 protein is CATSRGPRGRMNTEAFF. CDR3 sequence (DNA): TGTGCCACCAGCAGAGGCCCCAGGGGGCGGATGAACACTGAAGCTTTCTTT. The chain uses TRBV15 and TRBJ1-1; 8 bases fit TRBD1. J lost 0 bases, V lost 1 base, and 7 bases had no gene match. The germline CDR1 and CDR2 sequences are LNHNV and YYDKDF (reference sequence). The CDR3 covers 17 residues.

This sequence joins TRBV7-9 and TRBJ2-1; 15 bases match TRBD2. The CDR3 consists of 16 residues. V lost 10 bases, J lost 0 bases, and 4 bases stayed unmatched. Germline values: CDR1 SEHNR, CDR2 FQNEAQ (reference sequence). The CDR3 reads CATGLAGGLSYNEQFF. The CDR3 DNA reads TGTGCCACCGGACTAGCGGGGGGGCTCTCCTACAATGAGCAGTTCTTC.

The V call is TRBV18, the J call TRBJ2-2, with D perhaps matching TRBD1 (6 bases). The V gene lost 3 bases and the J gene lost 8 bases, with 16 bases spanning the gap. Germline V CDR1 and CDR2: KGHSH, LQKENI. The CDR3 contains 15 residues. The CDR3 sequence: CASSPPGTSAGELFF. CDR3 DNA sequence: TGTGCCAGCTCACCGCCAGGGACATCAGCGGGGGAGCTGTTTTTT.

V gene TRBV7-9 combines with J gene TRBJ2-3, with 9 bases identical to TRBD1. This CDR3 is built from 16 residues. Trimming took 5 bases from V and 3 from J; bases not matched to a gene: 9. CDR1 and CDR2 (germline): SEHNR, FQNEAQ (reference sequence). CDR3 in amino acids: CASSRGGGQGTDTQYF. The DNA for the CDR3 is TGTGCCAGCAGCAGGGGGGGAGGACAGGGGACAGATACGCAGTATTTT.

DNA for the CDR3: TGTGCCAGCAGCTTTCCGGGACAGATCACAGATACGCAGTATTTT. This encodes CASSFPGQITDTQYF. The chain employs TRBV7-2 and TRBJ2-3, with 7 bases identical to TRBD1. Trimming at V came to 3 bases and at J to 2 bases, leaving 5 bases not matched to a gene. Germline V gene sequence: CDR1 SGHTA, CDR2 FQGNSA. The CDR3 has 15 residues.

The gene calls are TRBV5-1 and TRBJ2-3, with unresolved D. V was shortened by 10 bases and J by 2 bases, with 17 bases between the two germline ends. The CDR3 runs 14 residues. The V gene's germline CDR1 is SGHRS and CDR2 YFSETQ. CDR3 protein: CAATSGGPTDTQYF. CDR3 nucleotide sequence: TGCGCCGCAACCAGTGGCGGCCCCACAGATACGCAGTATTTT.

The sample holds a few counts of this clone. This CDR3 reads CASSKTTGTFF. CDR3 in DNA: TGTGCCAGCAGTAAAACCACGGGAACTTTCTTT. The rearrangement joins TRBV28 to TRBJ1-1; D is unresolved. CDR1 and CDR2 (germline): MDHEN, SYDVKM. The CDR3 covers 11 residues. V was cut by 5 bases and J by 12 bases, with 13 bases left in between.

The CDR3 reads CASSSRTLKPGANVLTF. The CDR3 nucleotides are TGTGCCAGCAGCTCCCGGACACTTAAACCTGGGGCCAACGTCCTGACTTTC. This sequence joins TRBV7-9 and TRBJ2-6; D may be TRBD1 (5 bases). This CDR3 has 17 amino acids. Germline loops: CDR1 SEHNR, CDR2 FQNEAQ (reference sequence). V shed 4 bases and J shed 2 bases, with 15 bases lying between them.

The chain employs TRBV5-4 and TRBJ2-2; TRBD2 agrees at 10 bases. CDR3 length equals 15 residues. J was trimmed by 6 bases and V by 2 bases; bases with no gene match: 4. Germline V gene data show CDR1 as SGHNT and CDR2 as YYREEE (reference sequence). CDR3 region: CASSFDLAGAGELFF. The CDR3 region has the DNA TGTGCCAGCAGCTTCGATCTAGCGGGGGCCGGGGAGCTGTTTTTT. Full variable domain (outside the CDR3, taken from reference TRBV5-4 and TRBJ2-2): ETGVTQSPTHLIKTRGQQVTLRCSSQSGHNTVSWYQQALGQGPQFIFQYYREEENGRGNFPPRFSGLQFPNYSSELNVNALELDDSALYLCASSFDLAGAGELFFGEGSRLTVL.

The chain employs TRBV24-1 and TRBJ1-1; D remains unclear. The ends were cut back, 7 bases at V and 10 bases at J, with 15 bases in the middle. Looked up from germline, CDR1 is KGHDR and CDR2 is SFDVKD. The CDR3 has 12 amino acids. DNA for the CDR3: TGTGCCACCAGCCAAACCGGGAATGGAGCTTTCTTT. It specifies CATSQTGNGAFF.

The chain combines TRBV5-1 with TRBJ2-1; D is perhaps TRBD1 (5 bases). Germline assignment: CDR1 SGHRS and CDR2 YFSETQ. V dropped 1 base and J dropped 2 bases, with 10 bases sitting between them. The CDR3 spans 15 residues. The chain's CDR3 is CASSLSGLAYNEQFF. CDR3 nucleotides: TGCGCCAGCAGCTTGTCAGGGTTGGCCTACAATGAGCAGTTCTTC.

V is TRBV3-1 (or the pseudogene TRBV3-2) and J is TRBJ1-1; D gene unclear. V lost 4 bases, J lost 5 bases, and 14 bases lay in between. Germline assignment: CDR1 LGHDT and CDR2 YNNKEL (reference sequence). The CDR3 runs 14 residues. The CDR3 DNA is TGTGCCAGCAGCCCTCTCCCTGAGGGTACTGAAGCTTTCTTT. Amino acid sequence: CASSPLPEGTEAFF.

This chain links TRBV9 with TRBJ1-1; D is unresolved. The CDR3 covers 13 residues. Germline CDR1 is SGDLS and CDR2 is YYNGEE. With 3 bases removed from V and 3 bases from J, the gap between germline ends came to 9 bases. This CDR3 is CASSAEVYTEAFF. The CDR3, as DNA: TGTGCCAGCAGCGCGGAGGTTTACACTGAAGCTTTCTTT.

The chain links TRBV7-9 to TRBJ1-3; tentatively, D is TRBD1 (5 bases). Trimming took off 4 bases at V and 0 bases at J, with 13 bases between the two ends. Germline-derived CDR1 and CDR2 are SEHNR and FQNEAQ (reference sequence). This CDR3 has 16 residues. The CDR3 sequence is CASSSKQDLSGNTIYF. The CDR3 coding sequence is TGTGCCAGCAGCTCCAAACAGGACCTCTCTGGAAACACCATATATTTT.

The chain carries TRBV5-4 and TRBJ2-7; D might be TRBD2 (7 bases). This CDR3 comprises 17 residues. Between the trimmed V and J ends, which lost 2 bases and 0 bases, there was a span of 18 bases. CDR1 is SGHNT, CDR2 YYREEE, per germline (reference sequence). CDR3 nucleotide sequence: TGTGCCAGCAGCTTTCGCGGGGGCCGTGCCTACTCCTACGAGCAGTACTTC. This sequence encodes CASSFRGGRAYSYEQYF.